The 17 T cell receptor beta chains reported below all come from one sample, sequenced in a study of cytomegalovirus exposure and HLA in healthy donors. In the PCR, 60 Vbeta and 13 Jbeta primers were used. The repertoire was sequenced with immunoSEQ multiplex PCR; TCRdb's copy has only in-frame clones and lacks some. The sample carries more than 150,000 clones, over 60% recorded once. Sequencing used PBMCs. These receptors all come from a man younger than 30 in good health and CMV-seronegative.

This chain uses TRBV5-4 with TRBJ1-6; 9 positions match TRBD1. There are 16 residues in the CDR3. V shed 4 bases, J shed 7 bases, and the junction held 9 bases outside the gene matches. Germline CDR1 and CDR2: SGHNT and YYREEE (reference sequence). CDR3 bases: TGTGCCAGCAGCCCGGACAGGGGCCTAGGGAATTCACCCCTCCACTTT. Protein product: CASSPDRGLGNSPLHF.

The chain uses TRBV29-1 and TRBJ1-1; the match to TRBD1 covers 11 bases. With 6 bases clipped from V and 4 bases from J, the junction kept 7 bases outside the gene matches. Per the germline V gene, CDR1 is SQVTM and CDR2 is ANQGSEA. The CDR3 covers 14 residues. CDR3 amino acids: CSVQTGTGGTEAFF. In DNA, the CDR3 is TGCAGCGTGCAAACAGGGACAGGGGGCACTGAAGCTTTCTTT. Together with reference TRBV29-1 and TRBJ1-1, the CDR3 gives the full variable domain: SAVISQKPSRDICQRGTSLTIQCQVDSQVTMMFWYRQQPGQSLTLIATANQGSEATYESGFVIDKFPISRPNLTFSTLTVSNMSPEDSSIYLCSVQTGTGGTEAFFGQGTRLTVV.

This clone has only a few counts. V usage is TRBV4-1 and J usage is TRBJ2-7, with 8 bases lining up with TRBD2. The CDR3 covers 16 residues. Germline V lookup: CDR1 MGHRA, CDR2 YSYEKL. With 5 bases clipped from V and 4 bases from J, the junction kept 13 bases outside the gene matches. In DNA form, the CDR3 reads TGCGCCAGCAGCGCTCTCTATCCGGGAGGGCCTTACGAGCAGTACTTC. Translating it yields CASSALYPGGPYEQYF.

A remark on this clone: The sample holds other DNA sequences that translate to the same CDR3. DNA for the CDR3: TGTGCCAGCAGCGTCGTGTCTAGCGGAACAGATACGCAGTATTTT. It specifies CASSVVSSGTDTQYF. The V gene is TRBV9, the J gene TRBJ2-3, with 7 bases lining up with TRBD2. In germline, CDR1 is SGDLS, CDR2 YYNGEE. The CDR3 is 15 residues long. The trim removed 2 bases at V and 3 bases at J, leaving 6 bases unmatched.

J is TRBJ2-3 and V is TRBV7-2, with 12 nucleotides matching TRBD2. J was trimmed by 3 bases and V by 3 bases; bases with no gene match: 10. There are 18 residues in the CDR3. Germline CDR1 reads SGHTA; CDR2 reads FQGNSA. The CDR3 sequence: CASSFPSGGAVRTDTQYF. DNA of the CDR3: TGTGCCAGCAGCTTTCCTAGCGGGGGGGCCGTTAGGACAGATACGCAGTATTTT.

This clone is a singleton in its sample. J is TRBJ1-4 and V is TRBV4-1; D is perhaps TRBD1 (5 bases). The germline gives CDR1 MGHRA, CDR2 YSYEKL. This CDR3 is 14 amino acids long. V dropped 4 bases and J dropped 8 bases, with 14 bases sitting between them. The CDR3 bases are TGCGCCAGCAGCCTTGGGCCGGGGGAAGAAAAACTGTTTTTT. Protein: CASSLGPGEEKLFF.

This clone has a handful of counts. The genes are TRBV5-6 and TRBJ2-3, with a possible D match to TRBD1 (6 bases). Trimming took 0 bases from V and 6 from J, leaving 8 bases between them. This CDR3 region has 13 residues. The germline V gene encodes CDR1 SGHDT and CDR2 YYEEEE. As DNA, the CDR3 is TGTGCCAGCAGCTTGGGGGGGCGGGATACGCAGTATTTT. Protein product: CASSLGGRDTQYF.

The chain recombines TRBV29-1 with TRBJ1-1; D perhaps matches TRBD1 (6 bases). The CDR3 length is 14 residues. Germline V gene data show CDR1 as SQVTM and CDR2 as ANQGSEA. With 3 bases removed from V and 0 bases from J, the gap between germline ends came to 11 bases. The CDR3 region has the DNA TGCAGCGTTGAGGGGGCATTTATGAACACTGAAGCTTTCTTT. Its translation is CSVEGAFMNTEAFF.

This rearrangement joins TRBV5-1 to TRBJ1-6; D gene ambiguous. This CDR3 has 14 amino acids. Germline V gives CDR1 SGHRS, CDR2 YFSETQ. V lost 0 bases, J lost 7 bases, and 8 bases lay in between. The CDR3 DNA is TGCGCCAGCAGCTTGGACAGTGGGAATTCACCCCTCCACTTT. Its translation: CASSLDSGNSPLHF.

The rearrangement joins TRBV10-3 to TRBJ1-4, with D tentatively TRBD1 (5 bases). Germline CDR1 ENHRY, CDR2 SYGVKD. This CDR3 has 13 residues. V lost 4 bases and J 5 bases, leaving 8 bases between the germline ends. CDR3 residues: CAISVGGNEKLFF. DNA of the CDR3: TGTGCCATCAGTGTTGGGGGGAATGAAAAACTGTTTTTT.

The rearrangement uses TRBV11-2 and TRBJ1-6, with no clear D. This CDR3 has 16 amino acids. The germline CDR1 and CDR2 sequences are SGHAT and FQNNGV. V was clipped by 5 bases and J by 5 bases, with 16 bases between them. DNA of the CDR3: TGTGCCAGCAGCCCCCGAGTCCGACACAATAATTCACCCCTCCACTTT. Translating gives CASSPRVRHNNSPLHF.

Notes on this clone: The junction and the germline gene differ at one end; a read error may be behind it. This sequence joins TRBV7-9 and TRBJ2-7; D may be TRBD2 (5 bases). The germline V gene encodes CDR1 SEHNR and CDR2 FQNEAQ (reference sequence). This CDR3 has 12 amino acids. The CDR3 region has the DNA TGTTCCAGCAGCTCCTGGCGGGACGAGCAGTACTTC. Encoded protein: CSSSSWRDEQYF.

This clone is a singleton in its sample. The V and J genes are TRBV6-6 and TRBJ1-5, with TRBD1 matching over 8 bases. V lost 0 bases to trimming and J lost 7 bases; unmatched junction nucleotides: 8. The CDR3 runs to 16 residues. Germline CDR1 reads MNHNY; CDR2 reads SVGAGI (reference sequence). CDR3: CASSYSSRDRNQPQHF. Here the CDR3 DNA reads TGTGCCAGCAGTTACTCGAGCCGGGACAGGAACCAGCCCCAGCATTTT.

The V call is TRBV28, the J call TRBJ2-2; D perhaps matches TRBD2 (6 bases). The CDR3 has 16 residues. V dropped 6 bases and J dropped 4 bases, with 18 bases sitting between them. In germline, CDR1 is MDHEN, CDR2 SYDVKM. The CDR3 reads CASSPSGGTVTGELFF. DNA of the CDR3: TGTGCCAGCAGCCCAAGTGGGGGGACCGTCACCGGGGAGCTGTTTTTT.

V and J are TRBV6-5 and TRBJ2-7; TRBD2 matches 10 bases. Germline CDR1 MNHEY, CDR2 SVGAGI. Trimming cost V 8 bases and J 4 bases; bases outside gene matches: 5. This CDR3 has 13 amino acids. The CDR3 reads CASRALAGYEQYF. The CDR3 DNA follows: TGTGCCAGCCGTGCACTAGCGGGATACGAGCAGTACTTC.

The V gene is TRBV6-4, the J gene TRBJ1-3; no firm D call. V was trimmed by 2 bases and J by 0 bases, leaving 14 bases between them. Germline V CDR1 and CDR2: MRHNA, SNTAGT. This CDR3 comprises 17 residues. The CDR3 region has the DNA TGTGCCAGCAGTGACCGACGGGAATCCGACTCTGGAAACACCATATATTTT. Amino acid sequence: CASSDRRESDSGNTIYF.

This clone was found once. The V gene is TRBV5-1, the J gene TRBJ1-4; 9 positions agree with TRBD1. The germline V gene has CDR1 SGHRS and CDR2 YFSETQ. J lost 6 bases, V lost 3 bases, and 6 bases had no gene match. The CDR3 length is 15 residues. CDR3 bases: TGCGCCAGCAGCTCTAAGGGACAGGGAGATGAAAAACTGTTTTTT. This gives the protein CASSSKGQGDEKLFF.